The rows below give T cell receptor beta chains drawn from one sample of a study of blood T cell repertoires in COVID-19. The assay was immunoSEQ multiplex PCR, and TCRdb's table has in-frame clones only and misses some. The sample holds about 30,000 clones; roughly two thirds are singletons and the top ten take less than 20%. The sequencing sample was made of peripheral blood. These receptor sequences come from a human donor in a cohort sampled during active COVID-19. CDR3s include the opening cysteine and the closing phenylalanine or tryptophan. D genes are given only for firm matches. A clone size is listed for some rows: how often the clone was seen (once, few, many), or a class if it is expanded.

D gene,V gene,J gene,clone size,CDR3 DNA,CDR3 protein
-,TRBV19,TRBJ2-7,-,TGTGCCAGTAGCGATACGATGAGCCCGAGCTCCTACGAGCAGTACTTC,CASSDTMSPSSYEQYF
TRBD1,TRBV11-3,TRBJ2-1,-,TGTGCCAGCGGACAGGACCGTCAGTTCTTC,CASGQDRQFF
TRBD1,TRBV9,TRBJ2-2,once,TGTGCCAGCAGCGAGACAGGGGGTCGGAACACCGGGGAGCTGTTTTTT,CASSETGGRNTGELFF
TRBD1,TRBV6-5,TRBJ1-1,-,TGTGCCAGCCGAGCCTTGGGACAGGGAGATACTGAAGCTTTCTTT,CASRALGQGDTEAFF
TRBD2,TRBV2,TRBJ2-1,-,TGTGCCAGCGACGTCCTAGCGGGCTCGGTTGAGCAGTTCTTC,CASDVLAGSVEQFF
TRBD1,TRBV9,TRBJ2-7,-,TGTGCCAGCAGCGTAGGACCCACAGGGGCCTCCTACGAGCAGTACTTC,CASSVGPTGASYEQYF
TRBD1,TRBV12-5,TRBJ1-2,-,TGTGCTAGTGGTTTTTACCCCGGGACAGGGGCCCTCGGCTACACCTTC,CASGFYPGTGALGYTF
-,TRBV5-1,TRBJ2-5,-,TGCGCCAGCAGCCCCCTCCCTGGGCCGGGGGAGACCCAGTACTTC,CASSPLPGPGETQYF
-,TRBV12-3/TRBV12-4,TRBJ1-2,-,TGTGCCAGCAGTTTCTCGACAGTCTATGGCTACACCTTC,CASSFSTVYGYTF
TRBD1,TRBV25-1,TRBJ1-2,-,TGTGCCAGCAGTGCTAGAGGGACAGGGAATGGCTACACCTTC,CASSARGTGNGYTF
-,TRBV15,TRBJ1-2,-,TGTGCCACCAGCAGCGCGGGGAGGGTCTATGGCTACACCTTC,CATSSAGRVYGYTF
TRBD1,TRBV5-6,TRBJ1-6,-,TGTGCCAGCAGCCGTGACAGGGGTGGTTCACCCCTCCACTTT,CASSRDRGGSPLHF
-,TRBV5-1,TRBJ1-2,-,TGCGCCAGCAGCTTGGACCAGGGGCAGAATGGCTACACCTTC,CASSLDQGQNGYTF
-,TRBV7-9,TRBJ2-7,once,TGTGCCAGCAGCTTAGCGTTGGCCAGATCCTACGAGCAGTACTTC,CASSLALARSYEQYF
-,TRBV10-3,TRBJ1-5,-,TGTGCCATCAGTGAGGGGCCCAATCAGCCCCAGCATTTT,CAISEGPNQPQHF
-,TRBV2,TRBJ1-3,-,TGTGCCAGCAGTCCCGGGGGCTCTGGAAACACCATATATTTT,CASSPGGSGNTIYF
-,TRBV2,TRBJ1-3,-,TGTGCCAGCAGTGGCGGGGGACGGCACTCTGGAAACACCATATATTTT,CASSGGGRHSGNTIYF
TRBD1,TRBV19,TRBJ2-2,-,TGTGCCAGTAGCCAAGGAAGACTGGACAGGGGTTTCTTAGTTGGCACCGGGGAGCTGTTTTTT,CASSQGRLDRGFLVGTGELFF
TRBD2,TRBV19,TRBJ2-5,-,TGTGCCAGTAGTCTAGGACTAGCGATACAAGAGACCCAGTACTTC,CASSLGLAIQETQYF
-,TRBV5-1,TRBJ1-1,few,TGCGCCAGCAGCTTGGACAGGATGAACACTGAAGCTTTCTTT,CASSLDRMNTEAFF
-,TRBV5-5,TRBJ1-4,-,TGTGCCAGCAGCCCCCGGGACATCACAACTAATGAAAAACTGTTTTTT,CASSPRDITTNEKLFF
-,TRBV28,TRBJ1-4,-,TGTGCCAGCAGGAGTCATCGCTCCCTAGTTTATAATGAAAAACTGTTTTTT,CASRSHRSLVYNEKLFF
-,TRBV9,TRBJ1-4,-,TGTGCCAGCAGCCCCCATCGGCAGGGAACTAATGAAAAACTGTTTTTT,CASSPHRQGTNEKLFF
TRBD2,TRBV4-1,TRBJ2-4,-,TGCGCCAGCAGCCAAGTCGGTAGCGGGAGGGCCGGGGAAAGGAACATTCAGTACTTC,CASSQVGSGRAGERNIQYF
-,TRBV2,TRBJ1-5,-,TGTGCCAGCAGTCCCTCCGGTGGGCCCCAGCATTTT,CASSPSGGPQHF
-,TRBV7-2,TRBJ1-2,once,TGTGCCAGCAGCTTAGTGTCCAGATATTATGGCTACACCTTC,CASSLVSRYYGYTF
TRBD1,TRBV6-2/TRBV6-3,TRBJ2-7,-,TGTGCCAGCAGCCTCCGGGACAGGGGCTACGAGCAGTACTTC,CASSLRDRGYEQYF
TRBD2,TRBV5-1,TRBJ2-5,-,TGCGCCAGCAGCTTGGCCGGGCTAGCGGGAGAGGAAAAGACCCAGTACTTC,CASSLAGLAGEEKTQYF
TRBD1,TRBV2,TRBJ1-5,-,TGTGCCAGCAGCGTAGAAGGACAGGTTAGCAATCAGCCCCAGCATTTT,CASSVEGQVSNQPQHF
-,TRBV6-5,TRBJ2-5,-,TGTGCCAGCAGGCTCAGCGGAGCCAGCCAAGAGACCCAGTACTTC,CASRLSGASQETQYF
TRBD1,TRBV23-1,TRBJ1-5,-,TGCGCCAGCAGCAACGGACAGGGACACAAAGAGCCCCAGCATTTT,CASSNGQGHKEPQHF
-,TRBV18,TRBJ2-2,-,TGTGCCAGCTCACGGCCCCGGAGCACCGGGGAGCTGTTTTTT,CASSRPRSTGELFF
-,TRBV28,TRBJ1-5,once,TGTGCCAGCAGTTTAACCCCTGGGGAGAGGCCCCAGCATTTT,CASSLTPGERPQHF
TRBD2,TRBV10-3,TRBJ2-3,-,TGTGCCATCAGACTAGCGGGGTTGGGCGATACGCAGTATTTT,CAIRLAGLGDTQYF
-,TRBV10-3,TRBJ1-1,-,TGTGCCATCAGTGAGTCGATGGTGCGGACGGGAGAAGCTTTCTTT,CAISESMVRTGEAFF
-,TRBV28,TRBJ1-3,many,TGTGCCAGCAGTTTACGCGGGCAAATTACTGGAAACACCATATATTTT,CASSLRGQITGNTIYF
TRBD2,TRBV7-3,TRBJ2-5,-,TGTGCCAGCAGCTCGGGACTAGCGGGGGGATTCCAGGAGACCCAGTACTTC,CASSSGLAGGFQETQYF